This T cell receptor (beta chain) was documented in a study of cytomegalovirus exposure and HLA in healthy donors. General study results and limits: TCR sequences were mostly rare, though some public TCRs occurred in many donors.

Remarks on this clone: What it recognizes is unknown.

Germline V lookup: CDR1 MNHEY, CDR2 SVGAGI. V lost 6 bases and J 2 bases, leaving 7 bases between the germline ends. This CDR3 contains 12 residues. The PCR used 60 Vbeta and 13 Jbeta primers. Sequencing was performed with immunoSEQ multiplex PCR; in TCRdb, only in-frame clones are kept and a portion is missing. This table holds over 110,000 clones, under 90% found once. The chain combines TRBV6-5 with TRBJ1-2, with a tentative D call TRBD1 (6 bases). What was sequenced was PBMCs. This clonotype was obtained from a male donor in good health and CMV-seronegative. DNA for the CDR3: TGTGCCAGCAGGGGGGCCAACTATGGCTACACCTTC. Protein sequence: CASRGANYGYTF.